A single sample gave rise to the 22 T cell receptor beta chains below, sequenced in a study of shared clonotypes between healthy human individuals. Sequencing used immunoSEQ multiplex PCR; TCRdb keeps in-frame clones, though not all of them. In the table there are roughly 490,000 clones, over 65% of which are singletons. The sample taken for sequencing was PBMCs. The receptors shown here come from a woman between 40 and 55 years old in good health. Some clones in this sample may be carry-over from other donors' samples.

A word on this clone: The same CDR3 can be traced to other DNA sequences in this sample. The genes are TRBV7-9 and TRBJ2-1; no clear D. Trimming pared 1 base from V and 6 bases from J, leaving 4 bases between. The CDR3 has 12 amino acids. The germline gives CDR1 SEHNR, CDR2 FQNEAQ (reference sequence). The DNA of the CDR3 is TGTGCCAGCAGCTTAGACCGCAATGAGCAGTTCTTC. It is translated as CASSLDRNEQFF.

The chain is built from TRBV7-9 and TRBJ2-7, with D hard to call. Deletions cut 1 base from V and 6 bases from J, with 10 bases between. The length of the CDR3 is 13 residues. Germline V CDR1 and CDR2: SEHNR, FQNEAQ (reference sequence). The CDR3 DNA reads TGTGCCAGCAGCTTAGATGGGTCCGCCGAGCAGTACTTC. Protein product: CASSLDGSAEQYF.

This sequence joins TRBV7-2 and TRBJ1-3; D possibly corresponds to TRBD1 (6 bases). CDR1 is SGHTA and CDR2 is FQGNSA in the germline V gene. Trimming took 5 bases from V and 2 from J, leaving 13 bases between them. The CDR3 sequence is 15 residues long. The CDR3 protein is CASSPWTAAGNTIYF. CDR3 in DNA: TGTGCCAGCAGCCCCTGGACAGCTGCTGGAAACACCATATATTTT.

V usage is TRBV2 and J usage is TRBJ2-7, with D possibly being TRBD1 or TRBD2 (6 bases each). This CDR3 region has 15 residues. V lost 8 bases, J lost 4 bases, and 21 bases lay in between. Germline CDR1 is SNHLY and CDR2 is FYNNEI. In DNA form, the CDR3 reads TGTGCCAGCTGGGGGGCGGGCAGGGTCGGGTACGAGCAGTACTTC. It specifies CASWGAGRVGYEQYF.

This clone was detected only once. This chain connects TRBV5-6 to TRBJ2-7; D may be TRBD1 (6 bases). CDR3 size: 15 residues. The ends were cut back, 4 bases at V and 2 bases at J, with 16 bases in the middle. Germline assignment: CDR1 SGHDT and CDR2 YYEEEE. CDR3 in DNA: TGTGCCAGCAGCGCCGACCCCGGGACACCCTACGAGCAGTACTTC. Its translation: CASSADPGTPYEQYF. The variable domain in full, with the rest retrieved from reference TRBV5-6 and TRBJ2-7, is DAGVTQSPTHLIKTRGQQVTLRCSPKSGHDTVSWYQQALGQGPQFIFQYYEEEERQRGNFPDRFSGHQFPNYSSELNVNALLLGDSALYLCASSADPGTPYEQYFGPGTRLTVT.

In its sample, this clone was seen many times. V and J are TRBV4-2 and TRBJ2-3; TRBD2 is a possible D gene (6 bases). The V gene's germline CDR1 is LGHNA and CDR2 YNFKEQ. The CDR3 length is 18 residues. V dropped 1 base and J dropped 1 base, with 18 bases sitting between them. Written as DNA, the CDR3 is TGTGCCAGCAGCCAAGGTAGCGGAGGGCCCGTAGGCACAGATACGCAGTATTTT. Translating it yields CASSQGSGGPVGTDTQYF.

This clone has more than one count but fewer than ten. The sample holds other DNA sequences that translate to the same CDR3. The chain joins TRBV18 to TRBJ1-5; D unresolved. V was trimmed by 1 base and J by 3 bases, leaving 7 bases between them. The germline gives CDR1 KGHSH, CDR2 LQKENI. The CDR3 is 14 residues long. CDR3 in amino acids: CASSPLGSNQPQHF. CDR3 nucleotide sequence: TGTGCCAGCTCACCACTGGGCTCCAATCAGCCCCAGCATTTT.

The rearrangement uses TRBV7-2 and TRBJ2-3; maybe TRBD2 (6 bases). The CDR3 spans 14 residues. V was clipped by 7 bases and J by 4 bases, with 15 bases between them. Germline V lookup: CDR1 SGHTA, CDR2 FQGNSA. This CDR3 reads CASIIAGGADTQYF. The DNA for the CDR3 is TGTGCCAGCATTATAGCCGGCGGGGCAGATACGCAGTATTTT.

The chain recombines TRBV7-9 with TRBJ1-1; D not resolved. This CDR3 region has 14 residues. Germline V gene sequence: CDR1 SEHNR, CDR2 FQNEAQ (reference sequence). The V end lost 5 bases, the J end lost 0 bases, and 10 bases lay between the germline ends. The CDR3 sequence is CASSPAGMNTEAFF. In DNA, the CDR3 is TGTGCCAGCAGCCCGGCGGGGATGAACACTGAAGCTTTCTTT.

V gene TRBV19 combines with J gene TRBJ2-5; possibly TRBD2 for D (5 bases). This CDR3 is built from 12 residues. Germline CDR1 and CDR2: LNHDA and SQIVND (reference sequence). The V end was cut by 9 bases, the J end by 1 base, with 9 bases between. This CDR3 reads CASGGLQETQYF. The CDR3, as DNA: TGTGCCAGCGGCGGGCTCCAAGAGACCCAGTACTTC.

Only a few counts were recorded for this clone. The chain joins TRBV6-1 to TRBJ1-2, with D possibly matching TRBD1 (6 bases). The germline V gene encodes CDR1 MNHNS and CDR2 SASEGT. Trimming pared 4 bases from V and 2 bases from J, leaving 17 bases between. CDR3 length: 16 amino acids. The CDR3 DNA is TGTGCCAGCAGTGGCAATTCCGGGACACTAAACTATGGCTACACCTTC. Translated, it gives CASSGNSGTLNYGYTF.

The chain combines TRBV10-3 with TRBJ2-1, with 7 bases identical to TRBD2. The CDR3 covers 13 residues. With 3 bases clipped from V and 11 bases from J, the junction kept 7 bases outside the gene matches. The germline CDR1 and CDR2 sequences are ENHRY and SYGVKD. The CDR3 here is CAISELAPHQQFF. The CDR3 DNA sequence: TGTGCCATCAGTGAACTAGCGCCCCACCAGCAGTTCTTC.

This chain connects TRBV19 to TRBJ1-5, with 11 positions matching TRBD1. The V segment lost 6 bases and the J segment 5 bases; nucleotides outside the gene matches: 0. The CDR3 sequence is 13 residues long. Germline CDR1 LNHDA, CDR2 SQIVND (reference sequence). The CDR3 DNA is TGTGCCAGTAGGGGACAGGGGGATCAGCCCCAGCATTTT. Translated: CASRGQGDQPQHF.

This clone was counted ten times or more. V and J are TRBV10-1 and TRBJ1-1; the D is unclear. Per the germline V gene, CDR1 is WNHNN and CDR2 is SYGVQD (reference sequence). V gave up 0 bases and J gave up 4 bases, with 12 bases separating them. This CDR3 has 15 residues. Here the CDR3 reads CASSESKGESTEAFF. For the CDR3, the DNA is TGCGCCAGCAGTGAGTCGAAAGGTGAAAGCACTGAAGCTTTCTTT.

Details on this clone: An end of the junction differs from the germline gene, which may be a read error. The V call is TRBV19, the J call TRBJ2-3; perhaps TRBD1 as D (6 bases). This CDR3 spans 13 amino acids. Germline CDR1 reads LNHDA; CDR2 reads SQIVND (reference sequence). CDR3: CASSNTKQGSQDF. CDR3 DNA sequence: TGTGCCAGTAGTAACACCAAACAGGGATCCCAGGATTTT.

The chain joins TRBV6-6 to TRBJ1-2; TRBD1 matches at 12 bases. Looked up from germline, CDR1 is MNHNY and CDR2 is SVGAGI (reference sequence). The CDR3 is 15 amino acids. The trim removed 6 bases at V and 5 bases at J, leaving 7 bases unmatched. CDR3 nucleotide sequence: TGTGCCAGCAGAGTCCCGGGACAGGGGGCATATGGCTACACCTTC. Encoded protein: CASRVPGQGAYGYTF.

The rearrangement links TRBV6-6 to TRBJ1-4; D call uncertain. CDR3 length: 15 residues. V lost 2 bases and J lost 0, with 7 bases in between. Germline values: CDR1 MNHNY, CDR2 SVGAGI (reference sequence). The CDR3 sequence: CASSYQGATNEKLFF. The CDR3 DNA reads as TGTGCCAGCAGTTACCAAGGAGCAACTAATGAAAAACTGTTTTTT.

V and J are TRBV28 and TRBJ1-5, with 11 positions matching TRBD1. The CDR3 has 18 residues. CDR1 is MDHEN, CDR2 SYDVKM, per germline. V lost 6 bases to trimming and J lost 2 bases; unmatched junction nucleotides: 12. The CDR3: CASSPDGQGAWGNQPQHF. CDR3 sequence (DNA): TGTGCCAGCAGCCCCGATGGACAGGGGGCTTGGGGCAATCAGCCCCAGCATTTT. Using reference TRBV28 and TRBJ1-5 for the parts outside the CDR3, the full variable domain is DVKVTQSSRYLVKRTGEKVFLECVQDMDHENMFWYRQDPGLGLRLIYFSYDVKMKEKGDIPEGYSVSREKKERFSLILESASTNQTSMYLCASSPDGQGAWGNQPQHFGDGTRLSIL.

The chain uses TRBV5-1 and TRBJ2-1, with 9 bases identical to TRBD2. This CDR3 region has 18 residues. V shed 3 bases, J shed 10 bases, and the junction held 20 bases outside the gene matches. Germline V lookup: CDR1 SGHRS, CDR2 YFSETQ. The CDR3: CASSSRVVSGSRLGEQFF. CDR3 coding DNA: TGCGCCAGCAGCTCGAGGGTGGTTAGCGGGAGCCGCCTAGGGGAGCAGTTCTTC.

The V and J genes are TRBV9 and TRBJ1-1, with a possible D match to TRBD1 (6 bases). V lost 4 bases and J lost 1, with 17 bases in between. The V gene's germline CDR1 is SGDLS and CDR2 YYNGEE. This CDR3 region has 16 residues. Here the CDR3 reads CASSQPGGGQNTEAFF. CDR3 coding DNA: TGTGCCAGCAGCCAACCCGGGGGGGGGCAGAACACTGAAGCTTTCTTT.

Notes on this clone: The junction departs from the called germline gene at one end, perhaps through a read error. The genes are TRBV29-1 and TRBJ1-1; D gene uncertain. Germline CDR1 reads SQVTM; CDR2 reads ANQGSEA. There are 12 residues in the CDR3. The CDR3 protein is CSVKERNTEAFF. CDR3 nucleotides: TGCAGCGTTAAAGAAAGGAACACTGAAGCTTTCTTT.

The chain recombines TRBV2 with TRBJ2-1; TRBD2 agrees at 8 bases. The V segment lost 5 bases and the J segment 8 bases; nucleotides outside the gene matches: 11. Germline V gene lookup returns CDR1 SNHLY and CDR2 FYNNEI. CDR3 length equals 15 residues. CDR3 sequence (DNA): TGTGCCAGCAGTCTACAGCGGGCGGGAGGAGATGAGCAGTTCTTC. Translation: CASSLQRAGGDEQFF.